The text below deals with one TCR beta chain. Regarding treatment: over 15 received Ad26.COV2.S at low or high dose, single or two shots; roughly five received placebo; per-sample allocation not given. Repertoires come from day 63 after the first vaccine or placebo injection. Donation came from an adult in Boston who was aged 18-55 years. This entry belongs to a study of Ad26.COV2.S vaccination and SARS-CoV-2 variants. J lost 7 bases, V lost 0 bases, and 8 bases had no gene match. The CDR3 runs 15 residues. Germline CDR1 reads SGHRS; CDR2 reads YFSETQ. The table came from immunoSEQ multiplex PCR; TCRdb's copy has only in-frame clones and leaves some out. The data hold approximately 480,000 clones, with around 88% observed a single time.

V usage is TRBV5-1 and J usage is TRBJ2-7, with 9 bases matching TRBD2. This receptor was taken from a person aged 18-60 years who received the Ad26.COV2.S COVID-19 vaccine or a placebo. The sample in question was peripheral blood, obtained in a trial of Ad26.COV2.S vaccine versus placebo. CDR3 nucleotide sequence: TGCGCCAGCAGCTTGGAGGCGGGAGGGCCTGGAGAGCAGTACTTC. Translated: CASSLEAGGPGEQYF.